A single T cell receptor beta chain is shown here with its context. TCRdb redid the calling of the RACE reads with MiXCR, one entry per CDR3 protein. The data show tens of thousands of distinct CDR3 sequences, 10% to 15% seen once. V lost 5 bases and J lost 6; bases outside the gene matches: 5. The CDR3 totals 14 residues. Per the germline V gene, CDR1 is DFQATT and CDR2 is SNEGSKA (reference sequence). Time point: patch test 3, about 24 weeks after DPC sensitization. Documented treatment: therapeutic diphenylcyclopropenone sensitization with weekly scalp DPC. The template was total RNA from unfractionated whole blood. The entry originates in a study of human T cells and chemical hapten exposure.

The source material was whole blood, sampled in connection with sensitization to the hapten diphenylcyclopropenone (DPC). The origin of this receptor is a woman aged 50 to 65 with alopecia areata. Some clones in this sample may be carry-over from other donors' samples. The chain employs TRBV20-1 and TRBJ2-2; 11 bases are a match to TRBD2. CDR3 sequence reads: CSAPGLADSGELFF. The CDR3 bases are TGCAGTGCTCCGGGACTAGCGGACTCCGGGGAGCTGTTTTTT.